The 20 T cell receptor beta chains presented below share a single source sample, sequenced in a study of shared clonotypes between healthy human individuals. The protocol was immunoSEQ multiplex PCR, while the TCRdb copy is restricted to in-frame clones and leaves out a portion. The sample yields hundreds of thousands of clones, roughly three quarters seen once. The source material was PBMCs. The receptors were gathered from a woman aged 40 to 50 in good health. Some clones in this sample may be carry-over from other donors' samples.

The V and J genes are TRBV9 and TRBJ2-1; 11 bases are a match to TRBD2. The V and J ends lost 4 bases and 8 bases, in that order; junction bases with no gene match: 8. The germline gives CDR1 SGDLS, CDR2 YYNGEE. The CDR3 is made up of 15 amino acids. This chain's CDR3 is CASSTRLAGTYEQFF. CDR3 sequence (DNA): TGTGCCAGCAGCACCAGACTAGCGGGAACTTATGAGCAGTTCTTC.

V is TRBV5-1 and J is TRBJ1-1; D uncertain. In germline, CDR1 is SGHRS, CDR2 YFSETQ. CDR3 length equals 17 residues. The V end lost 0 bases, the J end lost 1 base, and 16 bases lay between the germline ends. The CDR3 nucleotides read TGCGCCAGCAGCTTGGGGGATAGCTGGGTCCCGAACACTGAAGCTTTCTTT. It yields the protein CASSLGDSWVPNTEAFF.

The chain joins TRBV10-3 to TRBJ1-1, with 8 bases identical to TRBD1. Germline V CDR1 and CDR2: ENHRY, SYGVKD. This CDR3 contains 17 residues. The trim removed 6 bases at V and 1 base at J, leaving 13 bases unmatched. CDR3 DNA sequence: TGTGCCATCAGGACGGACAGGGAAAGCGTCGGGAACACTGAAGCTTTCTTT. Protein sequence: CAIRTDRESVGNTEAFF.

The chain combines TRBV29-1 with TRBJ2-5; D might be TRBD2 (7 bases). CDR3 length: 16 amino acids. Germline V lookup: CDR1 SQVTM, CDR2 ANQGSEA. Trimming removed 6 bases at V and 3 bases at J, with 23 bases between. Here the CDR3 reads CSVTVGGGSAKETQYF. CDR3 in DNA: TGCAGCGTCACAGTGGGAGGGGGTTCAGCCAAAGAGACCCAGTACTTC.

This clone was counted between two and nine times. This chain joins TRBV27 and TRBJ2-3; the D gene is possibly TRBD1 (5 bases). Trimming cost V 6 bases and J 3 bases, with 16 bases left between them. CDR1 MNHEY and CDR2 SMNVEV come from the germline V gene (reference sequence). The CDR3 sequence is 15 residues long. The CDR3 sequence: CASREYRLRTDTQYF. CDR3 DNA sequence: TGTGCCAGCAGGGAATACAGGTTACGTACAGATACGCAGTATTTT.

V and J are TRBV29-1 and TRBJ2-2, with 7 bases fitting TRBD2. The CDR3 consists of 15 residues. Germline V lookup: CDR1 SQVTM, CDR2 ANQGSEA. With V trimmed by 5 bases and J by 2 bases, 8 bases remained unmatched. The CDR3 protein is CSVSGTNRNTGELFF. The CDR3 nucleotides read TGCAGCGTTTCCGGGACTAACCGCAACACCGGGGAGCTGTTTTTT.

About this clone: The same CDR3 also results from other DNA sequences found in this sample. The chain carries TRBV5-1 and TRBJ1-3; 10 bases agree with TRBD1. In germline, CDR1 is SGHRS, CDR2 YFSETQ. The V and J ends lost 0 bases and 0 bases, in that order; junction bases with no gene match: 0. This CDR3 contains 16 residues. This CDR3 reads CASSLGDRGSGNTIYF. In DNA form, the CDR3 reads TGCGCCAGCAGCTTGGGGGACAGGGGCTCTGGAAACACCATATATTTT.

The chain employs TRBV27 and TRBJ1-2, with 7 bases fitting TRBD1. CDR1 is MNHEY, CDR2 SMNVEV, per germline (reference sequence). The CDR3 totals 18 residues. The V gene end was trimmed by 2 bases and the J gene end by 8 bases; junction bases not matched to a gene: 20. In DNA form, the CDR3 reads TGTGCCAGCAGTTTAACCCCGACAGGGAGAGGAGTTTTTGGGGGCTACACCTTC. Its translation: CASSLTPTGRGVFGGYTF.

The V call is TRBV7-3, the J call TRBJ1-1, with D maybe TRBD1 (5 bases). Germline lookup yields CDR1 SGHTA and CDR2 FQGTGA. The V and J ends lost 2 bases and 10 bases respectively, with 11 bases between them. The CDR3 totals 12 residues. Written as DNA, the CDR3 is TGTGCCAGCAGCTTACCGGGGGAGCGAGCTTTCTTT. Residues: CASSLPGERAFF.

This sequence joins TRBV4-2 and TRBJ2-1; 8 nucleotides align to TRBD2. The CDR3 contains 17 residues. Germline loops: CDR1 LGHNA, CDR2 YNFKEQ. V gave up 1 base and J gave up 3 bases; unmatched junction bases: 8. The CDR3 reads CASSQATGTSFYNEQFF. CDR3 DNA: TGTGCCAGCAGCCAAGCCACCGGGACTAGTTTCTACAATGAGCAGTTCTTC.

Comment on this clone: This may arise from a read error, as a much more abundant clone is one base away. Other DNA sequences from this sample encode an identical CDR3 as well. J is TRBJ2-5 and V is TRBV5-4; TRBD2 aligns across 8 bases. There are 15 residues in the CDR3. The germline gives CDR1 SGHNT, CDR2 YYREEE (reference sequence). The junction had 1 base not matched to a gene; V was cut back by 0 bases and J by 0 bases. The CDR3 DNA reads as TGTGCCAGCAGCTTGGGTAGCGGGAACCAAGAGACCCAGTACTTC. It is translated as CASSLGSGNQETQYF.

This chain links TRBV27 with TRBJ2-1; 8 nucleotides match TRBD2. There are 15 residues in the CDR3. CDR1 MNHEY and CDR2 SMNVEV come from the germline V gene (reference sequence). V shed 7 bases and J 4 bases; nucleotides not matched to a gene: 9. The CDR3 coding sequence is TGTGCCAGCACCCTCTCCGCTAGCGGGTACAATGAGCAGTTCTTC. Its protein is CASTLSASGYNEQFF.

This clone has a handful of counts. The chain is built from TRBV9 and TRBJ2-6; D is ambiguous. The CDR3 length is 17 residues. Trimming pared 0 bases from V and 2 bases from J, leaving 12 bases between. Germline V gene data show CDR1 as SGDLS and CDR2 as YYNGEE. As DNA, the CDR3 is TGTGCCAGCAGCGTAGGGAGAACACCCACTGGGGCCAACGTCCTGACTTTC. This sequence encodes CASSVGRTPTGANVLTF.

The chain combines TRBV7-7 with TRBJ2-6; D call uncertain. Germline loops: CDR1 SSHAT, CDR2 FNYEAQ (reference sequence). This CDR3 is built from 16 residues. V dropped 5 bases and J dropped 5 bases, with 16 bases sitting between them. The CDR3 loop is CASSTDSQSRANVLTF. The CDR3 bases are TGTGCCAGCAGCACCGACTCACAAAGTCGGGCCAACGTCCTGACTTTC.

On this clone: One junction end does not reproduce the germline sequence, and a read error may be involved. The V and J genes are TRBV2 and TRBJ1-1; 8 positions agree with TRBD1. This CDR3 has 14 residues. Germline V CDR1 and CDR2: SNHLY, FYNNEI. The DNA of the CDR3 is TGTGCCGGCAGTTCTCAAGGGACAGGCACTGAAGCTTTCTTT. It is translated as CAGSSQGTGTEAFF.

V is TRBV11-2 and J is TRBJ2-7; TRBD1 matches 8 bases. In germline, CDR1 is SGHAT, CDR2 FQNNGV. V was clipped by 5 bases and J by 2 bases; unmatched bases: 11. This CDR3 has 16 residues. DNA of the CDR3: TGTGCCAGCAGCCCGAGGACAGGGTCCCACGCCTACGAGCAGTACTTC. It codes for CASSPRTGSHAYEQYF.

This clone showed up just once. The chain carries TRBV10-3 and TRBJ2-7, with TRBD1 matching 9 bases. Germline lookup yields CDR1 ENHRY and CDR2 SYGVKD. This CDR3 comprises 14 residues. The trim removed 2 bases at V and 2 bases at J, leaving 1 base unmatched. The CDR3 loop reads CAISERDRAYEQYF. In nucleotides, the CDR3 is TGTGCCATCAGTGAGCGGGACAGGGCCTACGAGCAGTACTTC.

This clone was seen only once. A far larger clone is a single base away, which makes a read error likely. The chain combines TRBV11-2 with TRBJ2-3, with D unclear. Germline CDR1 reads SGHAT; CDR2 reads FQNNGV. Trimming took 5 bases from V and 2 from J, leaving 2 bases between them. The CDR3 extends over 11 amino acids. The CDR3 DNA is TGTGCCAGCAGCACCACAGATACGCAGTATTTT. This translates into CASSTTDTQYF.

The chain recombines TRBV14 with TRBJ2-4; D is perhaps TRBD1 (5 bases). Trimming took 0 bases from V and 1 from J, leaving 13 bases between them. The CDR3 runs 17 residues. Germline loops: CDR1 SGHDN, CDR2 FVKESK. The CDR3 is CASSQEFAGLAKNIQYF. Written as DNA, the CDR3 is TGTGCCAGCAGCCAAGAATTTGCAGGGCTGGCCAAAAACATTCAGTACTTC.

The chain couples TRBV29-1 to TRBJ1-4, with unresolved D. The CDR3 extends over 13 amino acids. Trimming took off 6 bases at V and 0 bases at J, with 8 bases between the two ends. Germline V gives CDR1 SQVTM, CDR2 ANQGSEA. The CDR3 is CSVSVATNEKLFF. CDR3 DNA: TGCAGCGTATCAGTTGCAACTAATGAAAAACTGTTTTTT.